These 4 T cell receptor beta chains were all obtained from the same sample, sequenced in a study of OX40 agonist ivuxolimab in advanced cancers. The repertoire was sequenced with immunoSEQ multiplex PCR; TCRdb's copy has only in-frame clones and lacks some. The repertoire holds approximately 58,000 clones, 84% seen once, with approximately 4.2% in the top ten. The sample in question was CD4+ or CD8+ T cells sorted from blood, obtained in a trial of the OX40 agonist ivuxolimab. These receptors all come from an adult with an advanced solid tumor such as melanoma, head and neck, liver or kidney cancer.

In its sample, this clone was seen a few times. The gene calls are TRBV10-3 and TRBJ1-6; TRBD1 is a possible D gene (6 bases). V lost 6 bases and J 4 bases, leaving 10 bases between the germline ends. The germline CDR1 and CDR2 sequences are ENHRY and SYGVKD. This CDR3 contains 14 residues. The CDR3 here is CAISGQNYNSPLHF. The CDR3, as DNA: TGTGCCATCAGCGGACAGAATTATAATTCACCCCTCCACTTT.

The chain joins TRBV7-3 to TRBJ2-3; D assignment may be TRBD1 or TRBD2 (5 bases each). Germline CDR1 reads SGHTA; CDR2 reads FQGTGA. Trimming cost V 2 bases and J 2 bases, with 14 bases left between them. CDR3 length: 16 residues. For the CDR3, the DNA is TGTGCCAGCAGCTTAGCCCCATACGGGGCCACAGATACGCAGTATTTT. Its protein product is CASSLAPYGATDTQYF.

This chain links TRBV11-3 with TRBJ2-1; D gene unclear. This CDR3 contains 13 residues. CDR1 and CDR2 from the germline V gene are SGHNT and YENEEA. The V end was cut by 3 bases, the J end by 5 bases, with 8 bases between. The CDR3 loop reads CASSFGWNNEQFF. CDR3 DNA sequence: TGTGCCAGCAGCTTTGGCTGGAACAATGAGCAGTTCTTC.

CDR3 sequence (DNA): TGTGCCAGCAGCCAACCAGGACTAGCCTCCTACGAGCAGTACTTC. Protein product: CASSQPGLASYEQYF. The chain links TRBV28 to TRBJ2-7; 8 positions match TRBD2. Trimming removed 6 bases from V and 0 bases from J; junction bases left unmatched: 7. The V gene's germline CDR1 is MDHEN and CDR2 SYDVKM. The CDR3 is made up of 15 amino acids.